This T cell receptor (beta chain) was found in a study of blood T cell repertoires in COVID-19 (dated by TCRdb to 2020 to 2022). At the level of the whole study: Samples from collaborators originated in the United States, Italy and Spain and spanned both the acute and convalescent phases of COVID-19. The samples were drawn from two sources: the first 160 participants of the ongoing ImmuneRACE study, and 1,200 or so subjects contributed by 6 global collaborators. Where HLA class I and class II types were available, the types were taken from metadata supplied by the sample provider, not from assay-based typing. The material from the prospective study consisted of cDNA or gDNA derived from T cells, B-cell-depleted T cells, or PBMCs. A freely available public database, intended as a resource for researchers studying the immune response to SARS-CoV-2, is where the repertoires were released. Deeply sampled blood TCRbeta repertoires from subjects exposed to, actively infected with, or recovered from COVID-19 were included in the dataset. The sample metadata nearly always contained a de-identified subject ID, COVID-19 status, age in years and sex. Beyond this particular receptor, the publication reports: The quantity of clinical and demographic metadata differed by source and by participant and was supplied without curation.

A remark on this clone: Its binding antigen is unknown. Per-base quality was not reported, and no clone a single base away is much larger than it.

One collaborating source in Seattle enrolled patients while the patients were actively infected and followed the patients over time throughout the course of disease. Whole blood was collected in K2EDTA tubes by collaborating institutions according to the institutions' own protocols. For TCRbeta analysis, collaborators shipped samples in one of three forms: frozen whole blood, isolated PBMCs, or DNA extracted from either of those sample types. CDR1 and CDR2, per the germline V gene, are SGDLS and YYNGEE. The CDR3 has 15 amino acids, counting the end cysteine and phenylalanine. Kept here is only the CDR3 DNA, which spans 45 bases and is read in frame from base 1. The junction carries 16 bases between V and J, which are trimmed by 2 bases and 4 bases respectively. TCRbeta CDR3 regions were amplified from genomic DNA by means of the immunoSEQ Assay, a bias-controlled multiplex PCR. The published analysis was carried out like this. The number of nucleated cells in each sample was estimated from the amplification of reference gene primers within the assay. To quantify the absolute abundance of each unique TCRbeta CDR3 rearrangement, sequence reads were collapsed and filtered. For each sample, productive Simpson clonality was calculated as the square root of Simpson's diversity index over productive rearrangements. TCRdb obtained this table from immuneACCESS and retained in-frame rearrangements with V and J assigned. These tables miss some clones; where compared with another copy, unresolved V genes account for less than half of the shortfall, and the remainder is unexplained. V and J calls and clone size are given by that table; D and trimming were obtained from the DNA. Present in this sample are 200,000 to 250,000 clones, about nine tenths of which were seen just once. Approximately 2.4% of the sample goes to the ten largest clones.

This sequence uses TRBV9 and TRBJ2-7, and possibly TRBD2, on 6 matching bases. Sample: peripheral blood. The origin of this receptor is a man aged 30 to 45 with COVID-19, enrolled during active disease. The CDR3 has the sequence CASSVAPLREYEQYF. The bases are TGTGCCAGCAGCGTTGCCCCCCTCCGGGAGTACGAGCAGTACTTC.